The entry that follows covers one TCR beta chain sequence. The antigen remains unidentified. Profiled with immunoSEQ multiplex PCR; TCRdb holds only in-frame clones, not every one. The repertoire consists of tens of thousands of clones, with approximately 89% occurring once and the leading ten covering 2% to 3%. These data belong to a study of OX40 agonist ivuxolimab in advanced cancers. Study-level findings and limits: The authors also found low normalized T-cell clonal expansion in some nonresponders.

The ends were cut back, 3 bases at V and 2 bases at J, with 16 bases in the middle. Looked up from germline, CDR1 is MNHEY and CDR2 is SMNVEV (reference sequence). The CDR3 runs 16 residues. V is TRBV27 and J is TRBJ2-5; TRBD1 or TRBD2 may be the D gene (6 bases each). The clonotype comes from an adult with an advanced solid tumor such as melanoma, head and neck, liver or kidney cancer. Sequenced material: CD4+ or CD8+ T cells sorted from blood, taken in a trial of the OX40 agonist ivuxolimab. In DNA form, the CDR3 reads TGTGCCAGCAGTTTGACAGGTTGGGGGGATCAAGAGACCCAGTACTTC. This codes for CASSLTGWGDQETQYF.